The entry below gives a single T cell receptor (beta chain) sequence along with its context. The target of this receptor is not known. Qualities for individual bases were not recorded, and no much larger clone is one base off. These data belong to a study of T cell responses to AZD1222 COVID-19 vaccine (dated by TCRdb to the early 2020s). For the study in its entirety: A total of 230 to 250 trial participants underwent TCR sequencing, of whom nearly 210 had received two doses of AZD1222 and some 25 had received two doses of the MenACWY control vaccine. Enrollment into the trials was organized by age into subgroups of 18-55, 56-69 and 70-plus years, and those subgroups contained approximately 150, 30 and 60 TCR-sequenced participants, respectively.

The CDR3 regions of human TCRbeta chains were subjected to immunosequencing. For the original study's pipeline: TCRs in the repertoires were compared against a reference library of SARS-CoV-2-specific TCRs that had been generated with the MIRA antigen-specificity platform. Breadth was defined as the fraction of unique TCRs that were SARS-CoV-2-associated. Depth was defined as the fraction of total T cells that were SARS-CoV-2-associated. Using the MIRA data, each spike-specific TCR was assigned both to the spike region to which the TCR was reactive and to a CD4 or CD8 class. Log10-transformed breadth and depth values were compared by one-way ANOVA with Sidak's multiple comparisons tests. What TCRdb holds here is the immuneACCESS table cut down to in-frame rearrangements. Part of the clones is not present; checked against another copy, under half of the missing clones reflect an unresolved V gene, and the others are unexplained. The D gene and trimming were derived from the DNA, and the V and J assignments and clone size from that table. The sample yields roughly 93,000 clones; roughly 89% were counted once. The ten largest clones take up under 5.5% of the sample.

CDR1 is given as MNHEY and CDR2 as SMNVEV, both from the germline V gene (reference sequence). The V and J ends are trimmed by 7 bases and 3 bases, leaving 12 bases between them. The CDR3 spans 13 residues, from the cysteine through the phenylalanine. The DNA shown is the 39-base CDR3, in frame from base 1. Read against the paper, the sample's time point label means: about 28 days (+/-7) after the second vaccine dose. AZD1222 recipients whose second dose came at about 4 weeks and those whose second dose came at about 12 weeks were combined into one group, since spike-specific TCR depth and breadth did not differ between the two schedules. Vaccinee samples came from UK trials COV001 and COV002, including a single-blind randomized controlled phase 2/3 trial of AZD1222 (ChAdOx1 nCoV-19) in healthy adults. Trial participant PBMC samples were collected at day 0 and day 28 after the second dose for TCRbeta chain sequencing.

Study-wide conclusions, independent of this receptor: CD4 TCRs associated with the vaccine covered the entire spike protein, and the dominant responses were in regions 160-218 and 743-854. Spike-specific TCR breadth and depth rose significantly after two AZD1222 doses compared with day 0 and with MenACWY recipients. Conclusions about previously exposed vaccinees are limited because only five to seven AZD1222 recipients were SARS-CoV-2 seropositive at baseline. Because no day 14 peak-response samples were available, the repertoires could be characterized only after the peak T cell response. The 56-69-year group was small, and its depth increase did not reach significance, likely because of low power. Most participants were white British and females outnumbered males, and the authors suggested that clonal diversity may have been underestimated. Epitopes outside the regions mutated in the B.1.351 and B.1.1.7 variants were reportedly recognized by nearly half of the unique spike-specific TCRs.

The sequencing here drew on peripheral blood, taken 28 days after the second AZD1222 dose. Recombination linked TRBV27 to TRBJ1-1; no D gene can be assigned with confidence. The sequence derives from an adult who received the AZD1222 COVID-19 vaccine. CDR3 reads: CASIPGGHTEAFF. The bases are TGTGCCAGCATCCCAGGCGGACACACTGAAGCTTTCTTT.